The next 29 T cell receptor beta chains were all read from a single sample in a study of blood T cells in healthy people across ages. Together with a sample-barcoded 5' primer, a J-beta primer mix was included in a second PCR lasting roughly 6 to 12 cycles. Using its own MiXCR run on the 5' RACE reads, TCRdb lists one record per CDR3 protein. The table includes fewer than 950,000 distinct CDR3 sequences, roughly 50% detected once. Sample: blood. The receptors derive from a man older than 75 in good health.

This clonotype was counted only a few times. This chain uses TRBV7-2 with TRBJ2-2; TRBD1 is a possible D gene (5 bases). This CDR3 is built from 15 residues. The V end was cut by 2 bases, the J end by 1 base, with 8 bases between. Germline V lookup: CDR1 SGHTA, CDR2 FQGNSA. Here the CDR3 DNA reads TGTGCCAGCAGCTTACTTACAGGGAACACCGGGGAGCTGTTTTTT. Amino acids: CASSLLTGNTGELFF. Full variable domain (rest looked up from reference TRBV7-2 and TRBJ2-2): GAGVSQSPSNKVTEKGKDVELRCDPISGHTALYWYRQSLGQGLEFLIYFQGNSAPDKSGLPSDRFSAERTGGSVSTLTIQRTQQEDSAVYLCASSLLTGNTGELFFGEGSRLTVL.

The genes are TRBV10-3 and TRBJ2-1, with 8 nucleotides matching TRBD2. V was pared by 11 bases and J by 7 bases, with 13 bases of the junction left unmatched. The CDR3 consists of 14 residues. The germline gives CDR1 ENHRY, CDR2 SYGVKD. CDR3 in amino acids: CAHKSGSLENEQFF. Written as DNA, the CDR3 is TGTGCCCATAAGAGCGGGAGTCTCGAGAATGAGCAGTTCTTC.

This clonotype has only one observation. The gene calls are TRBV4-1 and TRBJ2-1; 7 positions agree with TRBD2. The CDR3 totals 16 residues. Looked up from germline, CDR1 is MGHRA and CDR2 is YSYEKL. V dropped 4 bases and J dropped 7; count of bases not matched to a gene: 13. CDR3 sequence (DNA): TGCGCCAGCAGCCCCCGCCGGGCGCTAGCGGAGAATGAGCAGTTCTTC. Protein: CASSPRRALAENEQFF.

This clonotype was recorded once. V and J are TRBV7-3 and TRBJ2-3; 9 bases match TRBD2. CDR1 and CDR2 (germline): SGHTA, FQGTGA. This CDR3 has 15 residues. J was trimmed by 4 bases and V by 2 bases; bases with no gene match: 4. Written as DNA, the CDR3 is TGTGCCAGCAGCTTAGTAGCGGGAGTCTCAGATACGCAGTATTTT. Translation gives CASSLVAGVSDTQYF.

The J gene is TRBJ2-7, the V gene TRBV12-3 or TRBV12-4, with TRBD2 matching 14 bases. The CDR3 is 16 amino acids. With 5 bases clipped from V and 2 bases from J, the junction kept 5 bases outside the gene matches. The CDR3 sequence: CASSLQGLAGAYEQYF. CDR3 in DNA: TGTGCCAGCAGTCTCCAGGGACTAGCGGGAGCCTACGAGCAGTACTTC.

The chain combines TRBV2 with TRBJ2-3; 9 nucleotides agree with TRBD2. The CDR3 runs 15 residues. In germline, CDR1 is SNHLY, CDR2 FYNNEI. Losses at the gene ends were 6 bases for V and 0 bases for J; bases not matched to a gene: 4. The CDR3, as DNA: TGTGCCAGCAGGACGACTAGCGGTAGCACAGATACGCAGTATTTT. It specifies CASRTTSGSTDTQYF.

This chain uses TRBV6-2 or TRBV6-3 with TRBJ2-1, with D perhaps matching TRBD1 (7 bases). The germline CDR1 and CDR2 sequences are MNHEY and SVGEGT. The CDR3 has 16 residues. Trimming cost V 4 bases and J 6 bases, with 19 bases left between them. The CDR3 DNA reads TGTGCCAGCAGTTCCCTCTCAGGCAGGGGGGCCAATGAGCAGTTCTTC. It encodes CASSSLSGRGANEQFF.

The V call is TRBV29-1, the J call TRBJ2-1; TRBD1 agrees at 7 bases. J gave up 12 bases and V 6 bases, and 11 bases lay outside the gene matches. Looked up from germline, CDR1 is SQVTM and CDR2 is ANQGSEA. The CDR3 loop spans 12 amino acids. DNA for the CDR3: TGCAGCGTAGGGGACAGCTCATGCGGGCAGTTCTTC. Encoded protein: CSVGDSSCGQFF.

The chain carries TRBV9 and TRBJ2-4; D gene uncertain. The V and J ends lost 7 bases and 5 bases respectively, with 7 bases between them. Per germline, CDR1 SGDLS and CDR2 YYNGEE. CDR3 length equals 11 residues. CDR3 sequence (DNA): TGTGCCAGCGGACCCCAAAACATTCAGTACTTC. This gives the protein CASGPQNIQYF.

The J gene is TRBJ2-7, the V gene TRBV29-1, with D tentatively TRBD1 (6 bases). The CDR3 is 14 amino acids. Germline CDR1 and CDR2: SQVTM and ANQGSEA. The ends were cut back, 4 bases at V and 2 bases at J, with 15 bases in the middle. The CDR3 DNA is TGCAGCGTTGGGGGCCAGGGGTCGACCTACGAGCAGTACTTC. It translates to CSVGGQGSTYEQYF.

CDR3 DNA: TGTGCCAGCAGAGAGACTAGCGGGAGTCCCGGGGAGCTGTTTTTT. Protein sequence: CASRETSGSPGELFF. The rearrangement uses TRBV6-1 and TRBJ2-2, with 12 bases fitting TRBD2. There are 15 residues in the CDR3. J gave up 6 bases and V 6 bases, and 5 bases lay outside the gene matches. Germline CDR1 and CDR2: MNHNS and SASEGT.

This clonotype was detected only a few times. This sequence joins TRBV20-1 and TRBJ1-2; 11 bases are a match to TRBD1. Germline assignment: CDR1 DFQATT and CDR2 SNEGSKA (reference sequence). The CDR3 runs to 13 residues. The J segment lost 8 bases and the V segment lost 6 bases, leaving 8 bases of the junction unmatched. For the CDR3, the DNA is TGCAGTGCCCCAGGACAGGGGGCGCGAGGCTACACCTTC. Residues: CSAPGQGARGYTF.

The chain recombines TRBV20-1 with TRBJ2-1; no firm D call. The CDR3 is 16 residues long. The germline gives CDR1 DFQATT, CDR2 SNEGSKA (reference sequence). Between the trimmed V and J ends, which lost 1 base and 0 bases, there was a span of 13 bases. In nucleotides, the CDR3 is TGCAGTGCTAGAGTGACTTCCCCGAGCTCCTACAATGAGCAGTTCTTC. Its translation: CSARVTSPSSYNEQFF.

The V and J genes are TRBV5-1 and TRBJ2-3; D might be TRBD1 or TRBD2, each matching 5 bases. Deletions cut 4 bases from V and 2 bases from J, with 14 bases between. This CDR3 is built from 15 residues. In germline, CDR1 is SGHRS, CDR2 YFSETQ. The CDR3 sequence: CASSHTTGPTDTQYF. CDR3 coding DNA: TGCGCCAGCAGCCATACCACGGGACCCACAGATACGCAGTATTTT.

The chain has TRBV24-1 and TRBJ2-3, with D unclear. Germline CDR1 is KGHDR and CDR2 is SFDVKD. CDR3 length: 17 residues. Trimming shortened V by 7 bases and J by 4 bases, and 23 bases separated the two germline ends. The CDR3 DNA is TGTGCCACCAGCCCCCGGCCCCCGGACGAAGGTGCAGATACGCAGTATTTT. Translating gives CATSPRPPDEGADTQYF.

The V gene is TRBV5-1, the J gene TRBJ2-5; D remains ambiguous. The CDR3 has 12 amino acids. The germline V and J ends were trimmed by 4 bases and 11 bases, with 15 bases remaining between them. Germline CDR1 reads SGHRS; CDR2 reads YFSETQ. The CDR3 DNA follows: TGCGCCAGCAGCGGGTCCAACAATGAGCAGTACTTC. This translates into CASSGSNNEQYF.

This clonotype was observed a handful of times. The genes are TRBV27 and TRBJ2-4; TRBD1 matches at 10 bases. Losses at the gene ends were 3 bases for V and 3 bases for J; bases not matched to a gene: 2. Germline CDR1 reads MNHEY; CDR2 reads SMNVEV (reference sequence). This CDR3 contains 15 residues. CDR3 sequence: CASSLTGGVKNIQYF. The CDR3 region has the DNA TGTGCCAGCAGTTTGACAGGGGGCGTCAAAAACATTCAGTACTTC.

Comment on this clonotype: At one boundary the junction diverges from the germline segment, which might be a read error. The chain employs TRBV7-3 and TRBJ1-5; 8 bases are a match to TRBD1. The germline V gene encodes CDR1 SGHTA and CDR2 FQGTGA. CDR3 size: 16 residues. CDR3 DNA: TGTGCCGGCAGCTTAGGGGACAGGTTTAGCAATCAGCCCCAGCATTTT. Residues: CAGSLGDRFSNQPQHF.

The chain combines TRBV11-2 with TRBJ2-5, with 12 bases fitting TRBD1. V was pared by 4 bases and J by 1 base, with 1 base of the junction left unmatched. The CDR3 consists of 15 residues. CDR1 and CDR2 from the germline V gene are SGHAT and FQNNGV. DNA for the CDR3: TGTGCCAGCAGCTGGGACAGGGGGCCCCAAGAGACCCAGTACTTC. Translating it yields CASSWDRGPQETQYF.

This rearrangement joins TRBV11-2 to TRBJ2-7; no firm D call. Looked up from germline, CDR1 is SGHAT and CDR2 is FQNNGV. CDR3 length: 14 residues. Trimming left V 5 bases short and J 5 bases short, with 16 bases between. The CDR3 region is CASSQSVRMDEQYF. CDR3 nucleotide sequence: TGTGCCAGCAGCCAATCGGTCCGGATGGACGAGCAGTACTTC.

This chain joins TRBV11-2 and TRBJ2-5; D perhaps matches TRBD2 (5 bases). Deletions cut 4 bases from V and 5 bases from J, with 11 bases between. Per the germline V gene, CDR1 is SGHAT and CDR2 is FQNNGV. The CDR3 loop spans 13 amino acids. This CDR3 reads CASSSGFKETQYF. CDR3 bases: TGTGCCAGCAGCTCGGGATTTAAGGAGACCCAGTACTTC.

This clonotype came up many times. V and J are TRBV7-2 and TRBJ2-1; D is ambiguous. Germline values: CDR1 SGHTA, CDR2 FQGNSA. This CDR3 contains 12 residues. Trimming shortened V by 2 bases and J by 3 bases, and 2 bases separated the two germline ends. The CDR3 coding sequence is TGTGCCAGCAGCTTAATCTACAATGAGCAGTTCTTC. This codes for CASSLIYNEQFF.

This clonotype was seen a handful of times. One junction end does not reproduce the germline sequence, and a read error may be involved. The chain combines TRBV11-2 with TRBJ2-1; 9 nucleotides align to TRBD2. In germline, CDR1 is SGHAT, CDR2 FQNNGV. The CDR3 spans 18 residues. CDR3 bases: TGTGCCAGCAGCGTAGAGCGGGGGCTAGCGGGAAGAGGAAATGAGCAGTTCTTC. The encoded protein is CASSVERGLAGRGNEQFF.

This clonotype came up a few times. The rearrangement joins TRBV4-1 to TRBJ2-7; 12 nucleotides match TRBD1. Per the germline V gene, CDR1 is MGHRA and CDR2 is YSYEKL. The CDR3 covers 15 residues. The V and J ends lost 4 bases and 4 bases, in that order; junction bases with no gene match: 5. The CDR3 DNA follows: TGCGCCAGCAGCCCCCGGGACAGGGGGCCATACGAGCAGTACTTC. This sequence encodes CASSPRDRGPYEQYF.

This clonotype was seen only once. The J gene is TRBJ2-4, the V gene TRBV29-1; TRBD1 might be the D (6 bases). The J call may be faulty, since TRBJ2-7 better matches the DNA end. This CDR3 has 15 residues. Germline V gives CDR1 SQVTM, CDR2 ANQGSEA. The CDR3 region is CSVTRDRSTGNEQYF. The CDR3 DNA sequence: TGCAGCGTTACCCGTGACAGGAGCACGGGGAACGAGCAGTACTTC.

The chain combines TRBV7-2 with TRBJ2-6, with D perhaps matching TRBD2 (5 bases). In germline, CDR1 is SGHTA, CDR2 FQGNSA. The CDR3 is 13 amino acids. Deletions cut 8 bases from V and 8 bases from J, with 13 bases between. CDR3 in amino acids: CASGGRGPNVLTF. Written as DNA, the CDR3 is TGTGCCAGCGGAGGTCGAGGCCCCAACGTCCTGACTTTC.

The chain links TRBV20-1 to TRBJ2-5, with D maybe TRBD1 (6 bases). V was pared by 6 bases and J by 5 bases, with 16 bases between. CDR3 length: 13 amino acids. Looked up from germline, CDR1 is DFQATT and CDR2 is SNEGSKA (reference sequence). The CDR3 here is CSAENRALETQYF. The DNA for the CDR3 is TGCAGTGCGGAAAACAGGGCCCTGGAGACCCAGTACTTC.

The chain is built from TRBV7-6 and TRBJ2-2, with D unresolved. This CDR3 region has 14 residues. Germline loops: CDR1 SGHVS, CDR2 FNYEAQ. V was trimmed by 8 bases and J by 4 bases, leaving 14 bases between them. For the CDR3, the DNA is TGTGCCAGCTCCGGGCAGACCAGCACCGGGGAGCTGTTTTTT. It codes for CASSGQTSTGELFF. The variable domain in full, with the rest retrieved from reference TRBV7-6 and TRBJ2-2, is GAGVSQSPRYKVTKRGQDVALRCDPISGHVSLYWYRQALGQGPEFLTYFNYEAQQDKSGLPNDRFSAERPEGSISTLTIQRTEQRDSAMYRCASSGQTSTGELFFGEGSRLTVL.

This rearrangement joins TRBV7-2 to TRBJ2-7, with 10 positions matching TRBD2. V was clipped by 0 bases and J by 1 base; unmatched bases: 9. The V gene's germline CDR1 is SGHTA and CDR2 FQGNSA. The CDR3 is 18 residues long. The CDR3 loop reads CASSLAGLAGVGSYEQYF. The CDR3 coding sequence is TGTGCCAGCAGCTTAGCGGGTCTAGCGGGAGTCGGGTCCTACGAGCAGTACTTC.